A single T cell receptor (beta chain) is shown here with its context. Its target is unknown. This CDR3 comprises 14 residues. Trimming stripped 4 bases from V and 6 bases from J, with 16 bases between. CDR1 is SGHRS, CDR2 YFSETQ, per germline. This record belongs to a study of T cell responses to AZD1222 COVID-19 vaccine. Whole-study results and caveats: Of the AZD1222 recipients, only five to seven were seropositive at baseline. Clonal diversity may have been underestimated in mostly white British donors.

Generated by immunoSEQ multiplex PCR, the TCRdb table keeps only in-frame clones and is missing some. The data contain about 97,000 clones, about 90% of them singletons. The rearrangement uses TRBV5-1 and TRBJ2-5; D is perhaps TRBD1 (6 bases). The material was peripheral blood, obtained 28 days after the second AZD1222 dose. The TCR sequence derives from an adult who received the AZD1222 COVID-19 vaccine. Here the CDR3 DNA reads TGCGCCAGCAGCGCCGGGGAACAGGGAAAGACCCAGTACTTC. It encodes CASSAGEQGKTQYF.